This entry describes one T cell receptor (beta chain). Its antigen is not identified. Clones were sequenced by immunoSEQ multiplex PCR, and TCRdb holds only the in-frame ones, with some missing. The data show some 280,000 clones, approximately 94% seen once. The source of the sample is a study of T cell responses to AZD1222 COVID-19 vaccine. Timing groups of about 4 and about 12 weeks for second doses were pooled. This CDR3 spans 13 amino acids. V was clipped by 3 bases and J by 7 bases, with 12 bases between them. CDR1 is LNHDA and CDR2 is SQIVND in the germline V gene (reference sequence). Study-wide results and caveats: The study sampled repertoires only after the peak T cell response. Reports say nearly half of spike-specific TCRs go after unmutated variant regions.

The chain has TRBV19 and TRBJ1-2; TRBD1 might be the D (5 bases). The receptor was isolated from an adult who received the AZD1222 COVID-19 vaccine. The sequenced sample was peripheral blood, obtained 28 days after the second AZD1222 dose. This CDR3 is CASSIQGGSGYTF. For the CDR3, the DNA is TGTGCCAGTAGTATTCAGGGAGGATCTGGCTACACCTTC.